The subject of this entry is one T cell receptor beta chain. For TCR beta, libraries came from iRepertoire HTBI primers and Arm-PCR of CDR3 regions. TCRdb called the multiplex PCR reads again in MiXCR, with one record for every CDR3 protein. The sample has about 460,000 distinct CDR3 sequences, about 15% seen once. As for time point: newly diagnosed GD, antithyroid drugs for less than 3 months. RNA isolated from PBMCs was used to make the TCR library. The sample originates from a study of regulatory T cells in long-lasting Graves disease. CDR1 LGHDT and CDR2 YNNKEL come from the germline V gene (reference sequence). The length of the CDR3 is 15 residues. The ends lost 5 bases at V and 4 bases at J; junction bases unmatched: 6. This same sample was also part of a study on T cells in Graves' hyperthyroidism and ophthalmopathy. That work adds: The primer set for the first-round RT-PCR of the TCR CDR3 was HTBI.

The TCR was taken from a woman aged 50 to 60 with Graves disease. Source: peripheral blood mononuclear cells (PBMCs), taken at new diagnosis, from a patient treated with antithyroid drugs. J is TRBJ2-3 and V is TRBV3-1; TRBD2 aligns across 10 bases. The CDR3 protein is CASSSLAGNADTQYF. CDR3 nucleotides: TGTGCCAGCAGCTCACTAGCGGGGAACGCAGATACGCAGTATTTT.